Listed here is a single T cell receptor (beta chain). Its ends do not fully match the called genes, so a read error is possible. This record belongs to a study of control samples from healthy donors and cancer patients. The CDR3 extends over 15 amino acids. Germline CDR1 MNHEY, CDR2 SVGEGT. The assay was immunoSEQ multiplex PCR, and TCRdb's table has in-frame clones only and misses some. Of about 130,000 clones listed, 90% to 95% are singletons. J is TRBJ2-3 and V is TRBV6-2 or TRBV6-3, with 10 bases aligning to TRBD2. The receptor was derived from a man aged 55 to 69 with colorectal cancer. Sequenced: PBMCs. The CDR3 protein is CASCYSGGWTDTQYF. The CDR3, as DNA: TGTGCCAGCTGTTATAGCGGGGGGTGGACAGATACGCAGTATTTT.